This T cell receptor beta chain was sequenced in a study of blood T cell repertoires in COVID-19. About the study: The origin of the acute and convalescent COVID-19 samples was the United States, Italy and Spain.

In the authors' methods: Amplification of reference gene primers was used by the study to estimate nucleated cell counts. The protocol was immunoSEQ multiplex PCR, while the TCRdb copy is restricted to in-frame clones and leaves out a portion. The V and J calls and the clone size are those of that table, but D and trimming were determined from the DNA. This sample has more than 85,000 clones, with roughly 89% found just once. The TCR comes from a man aged 70-80 years with acute or convalescent COVID-19. The material sequenced was peripheral blood.

The CDR3 spells CASSLTGQGMGTDTQYF. CDR3 nucleotides: TGCGCCAGCAGCTTGACGGGACAGGGAATGGGCACAGATACGCAGTATTTT. V usage is TRBV5-1 and J usage is TRBJ2-3; TRBD1 aligns across 9 bases. The length of the CDR3 is 17 residues. J gave up 1 base and V 1 base, and 7 bases lay outside the gene matches. Germline V gene sequence: CDR1 SGHRS, CDR2 YFSETQ.